These 14 T cell receptor beta chains were all obtained from the same sample, sequenced in a study of shared T cell receptors in the human thymus. This table comes from immunoSEQ multiplex PCR, and its TCRdb copy is limited to in-frame clones, with some not included. Seen here are approximately 730,000 clones, 80% to 90% observed once, and the top ten hold about 0.0098%. These data also formed part of another study, on human thymus T cells.

Input material: thymocytes. The receptors here all came from a girl under two years old with a congenital heart defect.

The rearrangement joins TRBV2 to TRBJ1-1; no definite D call. The CDR3 runs to 15 residues. Germline lookup yields CDR1 SNHLY and CDR2 FYNNEI. V lost 2 bases and J 7 bases, leaving 17 bases between the germline ends. The CDR3 DNA sequence: TGTGCCAGCAGTGAAAGCGGGGAAGTGACCCTTGAAGCTTTCTTT. Translating it yields CASSESGEVTLEAFF.

This clone occurred once. The chain's CDR3 is CASSLYARGEAFF. The CDR3 DNA reads as TGTGCCAGCTCACTGTACGCGCGGGGTGAAGCTTTCTTT. V and J are TRBV18 and TRBJ1-1; no firm D call. CDR3 length equals 13 residues. Germline values: CDR1 KGHSH, CDR2 LQKENI. The V and J ends lost 4 bases and 7 bases respectively, with 13 bases between them.

This sequence joins TRBV5-6 and TRBJ1-5; a possible D gene is TRBD1 (6 bases). Germline V gene lookup returns CDR1 SGHDT and CDR2 YYEEEE. Trimming cost V 1 base and J 7 bases, with 12 bases left between them. This CDR3 region has 14 residues. DNA for the CDR3: TGTGCCAGCAGCTTGACAGGGAGTGGGCAGCCCCAGCATTTT. Translated: CASSLTGSGQPQHF.

This sequence joins TRBV10-3 and TRBJ1-1; D unclear. The CDR3 sequence is 15 residues long. The germline gives CDR1 ENHRY, CDR2 SYGVKD. V was trimmed by 6 bases and J by 4 bases, leaving 18 bases between them. The CDR3 loop reads CAIRIRLGECTEAFF. DNA for the CDR3: TGTGCCATCAGGATCAGGCTTGGCGAATGCACTGAAGCTTTCTTT.

The chain uses TRBV7-9 and TRBJ2-3, with D perhaps matching TRBD2 (5 bases). The germline V gene has CDR1 SEHNR and CDR2 FQNEAQ (reference sequence). The germline V and J ends were trimmed by 5 bases and 2 bases, with 17 bases remaining between them. The CDR3 has 16 amino acids. The CDR3 here is CASSLNRGHNTDTQYF. The CDR3 bases are TGTGCCAGCAGCCTAAACCGCGGGCACAACACAGATACGCAGTATTTT.

The chain links TRBV10-3 to TRBJ2-3; 7 bases are a match to TRBD2. Germline V CDR1 and CDR2: ENHRY, SYGVKD. The length of the CDR3 is 15 residues. V lost 0 bases, J lost 2 bases, and 2 bases stayed unmatched. The CDR3 DNA follows: TGTGCCATCAGTGAGTCAGCGGGGTCCACAGATACGCAGTATTTT. The encoded protein is CAISESAGSTDTQYF.

This chain joins TRBV4-1 and TRBJ2-1; 7 bases are a match to TRBD2. The CDR3 is made up of 20 amino acids. The V gene's germline CDR1 is MGHRA and CDR2 YSYEKL. J gave up 0 bases and V 1 base, and 15 bases lay outside the gene matches. This chain's CDR3 is CASSQVVGGGARHSYNEQFF. In nucleotides, the CDR3 is TGCGCCAGCAGCCAAGTAGTGGGGGGAGGGGCCAGGCACTCCTACAATGAGCAGTTCTTC.

This clone was counted a few times. The chain carries TRBV13 and TRBJ2-3, with a possible D match to TRBD1 (6 bases). The CDR3 length is 13 residues. CDR1 is PRHDT and CDR2 is FYEKMQ in the germline V gene (reference sequence). V lost 2 bases and J lost 5, with 8 bases in between. CDR3 DNA sequence: TGTGCCAGCAGCTTAACAGGGAGAGATACGCAGTATTTT. As protein: CASSLTGRDTQYF.

The CDR3 reads CASSYGGQGRNTEAFF. DNA of the CDR3: TGTGCCAGCAGTTACGGGGGACAGGGCCGCAACACTGAAGCTTTCTTT. The chain links TRBV6-5 to TRBJ1-1; 9 bases are a match to TRBD1. CDR1 and CDR2 (germline): MNHEY, SVGAGI. V shed 2 bases, J shed 2 bases, and the junction held 6 bases outside the gene matches. CDR3 length: 16 residues.

The sample holds a few counts of this clone. The chain uses TRBV5-1 and TRBJ2-1, with D maybe TRBD1 (5 bases). V lost 4 bases to trimming and J lost 1 base, with 15 bases between them. The CDR3 is made up of 16 amino acids. Germline V gene lookup returns CDR1 SGHRS and CDR2 YFSETQ. The CDR3, as DNA: TGCGCCAGCAGCCCGGTGGGCAGGGTGTCCTACAATGAGCAGTTCTTC. This translates into CASSPVGRVSYNEQFF.

V usage is TRBV4-2 and J usage is TRBJ2-5; 10 bases match TRBD2. The V gene end was trimmed by 1 base and the J gene end by 6 bases; junction bases not matched to a gene: 5. The CDR3 has 15 residues. Germline CDR1 reads LGHNA; CDR2 reads YNFKEQ. This CDR3 reads CASSQGSGGMKTQYF. The DNA for the CDR3 is TGTGCCAGCAGCCAAGGTAGCGGGGGGATGAAGACCCAGTACTTC.

The chain carries TRBV7-8 and TRBJ1-1, with a tentative D call TRBD1 (5 bases). Germline V gene data show CDR1 as SGHVS and CDR2 as FQNEAQ. This CDR3 spans 16 amino acids. Deletions cut 1 base from V and 5 bases from J, with 17 bases between. CDR3: CASSLGGLISGTEAFF. The CDR3 region has the DNA TGTGCCAGCAGCTTAGGGGGCCTCATTAGTGGGACTGAAGCTTTCTTT.

The V call is TRBV11-2, the J call TRBJ2-5, with TRBD1 matching 7 bases. The CDR3 contains 18 residues. Germline V CDR1 and CDR2: SGHAT, FQNNGV. V lost 4 bases to trimming and J lost 7 bases; unmatched junction nucleotides: 21. DNA of the CDR3: TGTGCCAGCAGCTCACGGGACAGTGTCCCCCCGGGCCGGGGGACCCAGTACTTC. Protein sequence: CASSSRDSVPPGRGTQYF.

The chain couples TRBV9 to TRBJ2-1; 7 bases match TRBD1. The CDR3 is 16 residues long. CDR1 is SGDLS, CDR2 YYNGEE, per germline. J lost 4 bases, V lost 3 bases, and 10 bases had no gene match. CDR3 in amino acids: CASSARTGGWYNEQFF. The CDR3 DNA reads TGTGCCAGCAGCGCCCGGACAGGCGGGTGGTACAATGAGCAGTTCTTC.